The next 20 T cell receptor beta chains were all read from a single sample in a study of T cells in Graves' hyperthyroidism and ophthalmopathy. Template material for amplifying TCR beta CDR3 regions consisted of RNA transcripts. HTBI primers were the set used in a first-round RT-PCR of the TCR CDR3. Using its own MiXCR run on the multiplex PCR reads, TCRdb lists one record per CDR3 protein. The table records 460,000 or so distinct CDR3 sequences, around an eighth of them present only once. The source material was blood. The receptors originated from a woman aged 18-29 years with Graves' hyperthyroidism.

This clonotype was recorded at least ten times. The V call is TRBV12-3 or TRBV12-4, the J call TRBJ2-7, with 13 bases fitting TRBD2. This CDR3 region has 15 residues. V dropped 5 bases and J dropped 3; count of bases not matched to a gene: 4. CDR3 in amino acids: CASSAGTSGIYEQYV. CDR3 in DNA: TGTGCCAGCAGTGCCGGGACTAGCGGGATCTACGAGCAGTACGTC.

The chain carries TRBV5-1 and TRBJ2-5; 9 nucleotides align to TRBD2. The trim removed 4 bases at V and 0 bases at J, leaving 7 bases unmatched. Germline V lookup: CDR1 SGHRS, CDR2 YFSETQ. The CDR3 is 16 residues long. CDR3 region: CASSASGNLYQETQYF. The CDR3 coding sequence is TGCGCCAGCAGCGCTAGCGGGAATTTGTACCAAGAGACCCAGTACTTC.

This chain uses TRBV25-1 with TRBJ2-2, with D perhaps TRBD2 (5 bases). The CDR3 spans 13 residues. Germline-derived CDR1 and CDR2 are MGHDK and SYGVNS. V dropped 8 bases and J dropped 4 bases, with 11 bases sitting between them. The CDR3 sequence is CASLAYGTGELFF. CDR3 in DNA: TGTGCCAGCCTAGCCTACGGCACCGGGGAGCTGTTTTTT.

The V gene is TRBV27, the J gene TRBJ2-2; TRBD2 is a possible D gene (5 bases). V lost 11 bases, J lost 5 bases, and 9 bases lay in between. CDR3 length: 11 residues. From germline, CDR1 is MNHEY and CDR2 SMNVEV (reference sequence). In DNA, the CDR3 is TGTGCCGTCGGGGATACCGGGGAGCTGTTTTTT. Residues: CAVGDTGELFF.

A few counts support this clonotype. The rearrangement links TRBV20-1 to TRBJ2-7; 8 bases align to TRBD2. V lost 4 bases, J lost 3 bases, and 17 bases stayed unmatched. The CDR3 consists of 17 residues. Germline V lookup: CDR1 DFQATT, CDR2 SNEGSKA (reference sequence). Written as DNA, the CDR3 is TGCAGTGCTATCTCTTATGTAGCTAGCGGGCAGGGCTACGAGCAGTACTTC. It codes for CSAISYVASGQGYEQYF.

There are many counts of this clonotype. V and J are TRBV29-1 and TRBJ1-2; D is perhaps TRBD1 (6 bases). Trimming removed 4 bases from V and 6 bases from J, with 15 bases in between. This CDR3 contains 13 residues. Germline lookup yields CDR1 SQVTM and CDR2 ANQGSEA. The CDR3 region has the DNA TGCAGCGTTGGACACAGGGAGTTGGATGGCTACACCTTC. Its protein is CSVGHRELDGYTF.

The V gene is TRBV2, the J gene TRBJ1-1, with a tentative D call TRBD1 (6 bases). This CDR3 region has 14 residues. Looked up from germline, CDR1 is SNHLY and CDR2 is FYNNEI. The V and J ends lost 7 bases and 7 bases respectively, with 19 bases between them. The CDR3 protein is CASNREGTTGEAFF. In nucleotides, the CDR3 is TGTGCCAGCAACCGGGAGGGGACAACCGGTGAAGCTTTCTTT.

This rearrangement joins TRBV19 to TRBJ1-5, with TRBD1 matching over 7 bases. CDR1 is LNHDA, CDR2 SQIVND, per germline (reference sequence). Unmatched junction bases numbered 9, after V lost 0 bases and J lost 7 bases. The CDR3 contains 16 residues. CDR3 DNA: TGTGCCAGTAGTATAGATCGGACAGGAGTACGGCAGCCCCAGCATTTT. Protein: CASSIDRTGVRQPQHF.

V and J are TRBV12-3 or TRBV12-4 and TRBJ2-1; 15 bases are a match to TRBD2. V was pared by 3 bases and J by 0 bases, with 9 bases of the junction left unmatched. CDR3 length equals 20 residues. The CDR3 is CASSFRPGLAGGLSYNEQFF. CDR3 nucleotide sequence: TGTGCCAGCAGTTTTAGGCCGGGACTAGCGGGAGGCCTCTCCTACAATGAGCAGTTCTTC.

In this sample, this clonotype turned up many times. The CDR3 reads CSARDVGGIAGGPTDTQYF. CDR3 nucleotides: TGCAGTGCTAGAGATGTGGGGGGAATAGCGGGAGGACCCACAGATACGCAGTATTTT. The genes are TRBV20-1 and TRBJ2-3; 10 nucleotides agree with TRBD2. This CDR3 comprises 19 residues. J lost 2 bases, V lost 0 bases, and 14 bases had no gene match. Germline V CDR1 and CDR2: DFQATT, SNEGSKA (reference sequence).

The chain carries TRBV6-6 and TRBJ2-3; 9 bases are a match to TRBD2. V lost 2 bases, J lost 5 bases, and 8 bases stayed unmatched. In germline, CDR1 is MNHNY, CDR2 SVGAGI (reference sequence). The CDR3 covers 16 residues. The CDR3 loop reads CASSYGAGGHVDTQYF. The CDR3 DNA follows: TGTGCCAGCAGTTACGGGGCGGGAGGGCATGTAGATACGCAGTATTTT.

This clonotype was counted many times. V usage is TRBV12-3 or TRBV12-4 and J usage is TRBJ1-3; D gene unclear. Trimming took off 5 bases at V and 0 bases at J, with 11 bases between the two ends. The CDR3 length is 15 residues. The CDR3 DNA reads TGTGCCAGCAGTAACCTTCGACGCTCTGGAAACACCATATATTTT. Encoded protein: CASSNLRRSGNTIYF.

Only a few counts were recorded for this clonotype. The V gene is TRBV19, the J gene TRBJ2-1; TRBD2 matches 10 bases. CDR3 size: 16 residues. J was trimmed by 7 bases and V by 5 bases; bases with no gene match: 11. Per the germline V gene, CDR1 is LNHDA and CDR2 is SQIVND (reference sequence). The CDR3 loop is CASSRSSGRAWNEQFF. CDR3 DNA: TGTGCCAGTAGTCGCTCGAGCGGGAGGGCCTGGAATGAGCAGTTCTTC.

This sequence joins TRBV11-2 and TRBJ2-7; no clear D gene. There are 15 residues in the CDR3. Germline V gene lookup returns CDR1 SGHAT and CDR2 FQNNGV. V shed 5 bases and J shed 6 bases, with 20 bases lying between them. The CDR3 loop reads CASSPTVDGRLEQYF. CDR3 nucleotide sequence: TGTGCCAGCAGCCCGACCGTCGACGGCCGCCTCGAGCAGTACTTC. The full variable domain, with the rest looked up from reference TRBV11-2 and TRBJ2-7, is EAGVAQSPRYKIIEKRQSVAFWCNPISGHATLYWYQQILGQGPKLLIQFQNNGVVDDSQLPKDRFSAERLKGVDSTLKIQPAKLEDSAVYLCASSPTVDGRLEQYFGPGTRLTVT.

This clonotype has a count of ten or more. The gene calls are TRBV11-2 and TRBJ2-2; possibly TRBD1 for D (5 bases). The germline V and J ends were trimmed by 7 bases and 4 bases, with 16 bases remaining between them. The germline CDR1 and CDR2 sequences are SGHAT and FQNNGV. The CDR3 is 15 amino acids. The CDR3, as DNA: TGTGCCAGCACCGTCATTCTAGGGGTCACCGGGGAGCTGTTTTTT. Amino acid sequence: CASTVILGVTGELFF.

This clonotype was detected many times. The V call is TRBV11-2, the J call TRBJ2-6; TRBD2 might be the D (5 bases). The V gene lost 3 bases and the J gene lost 2 bases, with 11 bases spanning the gap. The CDR3 has 16 residues. Germline loops: CDR1 SGHAT, CDR2 FQNNGV. The DNA of the CDR3 is TGTGCCAGCAGCTTCCGGGGTCGCACTGGGGCCAACGTCCTGACTTTC. Protein sequence: CASSFRGRTGANVLTF.

This chain uses TRBV19 with TRBJ2-7; 10 nucleotides line up with TRBD1. V trimming: 4 bases; J trimming: 2 bases; junction bases outside the gene matches: 5. The CDR3 contains 15 residues. Germline CDR1 and CDR2: LNHDA and SQIVND (reference sequence). CDR3 sequence reads: CASSRGTGVAYEQYV. CDR3 nucleotide sequence: TGTGCCAGTAGTAGGGGGACAGGGGTTGCCTACGAGCAGTACGTC.

Ten or more counts support this clonotype. This rearrangement joins TRBV27 to TRBJ2-3, with TRBD2 identical over 10 bases. This CDR3 has 16 amino acids. After removal of 5 bases from V and 3 bases from J, the junction contained 8 bases not matched to a gene. The V gene's germline CDR1 is MNHEY and CDR2 SMNVEV (reference sequence). The CDR3 sequence: CASSPPLAGDTDTQYF. CDR3 sequence (DNA): TGTGCCAGCAGTCCCCCGCTAGCGGGAGATACAGATACGCAGTATTTT.

The sample holds many counts of this clonotype. The rearrangement links TRBV30 to TRBJ2-3; 7 bases match TRBD2. Germline V gives CDR1 GTSNPN, CDR2 SVGIG (reference sequence). This CDR3 has 15 amino acids. The V and J ends lost 3 bases and 3 bases, in that order; junction bases with no gene match: 9. CDR3 coding DNA: TGTGCCTGGAGGTGGCGGGAGAGGGGAACAGATACGCAGTATTTT. Residues: CAWRWRERGTDTQYF.

V is TRBV9 and J is TRBJ2-3; 13 nucleotides match TRBD2. V gave up 4 bases and J gave up 4 bases; unmatched junction bases: 6. The CDR3 contains 16 residues. Germline V gives CDR1 SGDLS, CDR2 YYNGEE. Here the CDR3 reads CASSLGTSGIADTQYF. The CDR3 coding sequence is TGTGCCAGCAGCCTAGGGACTAGCGGGATCGCAGATACGCAGTATTTT.